This TCR beta chain was identified in a study of identical twins. Broader study findings: Where beta out-of-frame sequences were concerned, excess twin sharing was weaker. Fewer insertions marked abundant cord blood beta clonotypes; young adult naive trended weakly, memory not at all.

CDR3 length: 16 amino acids. Germline V lookup: CDR1 SGHNT, CDR2 YYREEE (reference sequence). V lost 5 bases and J 1 base, leaving 18 bases between the germline ends. TCRdb re-analysed the 5' RACE reads in MiXCR, keeping a single row per CDR3 protein. The table lists around 490,000 distinct CDR3 sequences, more than 20% of them singletons, with about 0.5% in the top ten. Points on this clonotype: Antigen: not known.

This sample was also put to use in a study of yellow fever vaccine responses in identical twins.

The source material was CD4+ T cells sorted from blood. This chain links TRBV5-4 with TRBJ1-1; perhaps TRBD1 as D (6 bases). The clonotype comes from a woman younger than 35 in good health. DNA for the CDR3: TGTGCCAGCAGACCATCGTCGGGGGCGCGGAACACTGAAGCTTTCTTT. Translated: CASRPSSGARNTEAFF. Variable domain in full (rest from reference TRBV5-4 and TRBJ1-1): ETGVTQSPTHLIKTRGQQVTLRCSSQSGHNTVSWYQQALGQGPQFIFQYYREEENGRGNFPPRFSGLQFPNYSSELNVNALELDDSALYLCASRPSSGARNTEAFFGQGTRLTVV.